These 22 T cell receptor beta chains originate from one sample sequenced in a study of blood T cell repertoires in COVID-19. Method: immunoSEQ multiplex PCR; TCRdb's copy keeps in-frame clones and lacks some. The table lists under 200,000 clones, more than 75% of them singletons. Sequencing was performed on peripheral blood. These receptors were obtained from a man aged 60 to 69 with COVID-19, enrolled during active disease.

V gene TRBV6-2 or TRBV6-3 combines with J gene TRBJ2-3, with no clear D. The ends were cut back, 4 bases at V and 6 bases at J, with 5 bases in the middle. This CDR3 is built from 11 residues. Germline V CDR1 and CDR2: MNHEY, SVGEGT. CDR3 sequence (DNA): TGTGCCAGCAGTTTCTTCGATACGCAGTATTTT. Amino acids: CASSFFDTQYF.

The V gene is TRBV28, the J gene TRBJ2-1; 7 bases agree with TRBD1. After removal of 5 bases from V and 6 bases from J, the junction contained 7 bases not matched to a gene. The CDR3 totals 14 residues. CDR1 and CDR2 (germline): MDHEN, SYDVKM. The CDR3 DNA reads as TGTGCCAGCAGTCGGGACAGTGCTTCCAATGAGCAGTTCTTC. Protein sequence: CASSRDSASNEQFF.

This sequence joins TRBV2 and TRBJ2-2; TRBD2 matches at 7 bases. Per germline, CDR1 SNHLY and CDR2 FYNNEI. The CDR3 totals 16 residues. V lost 7 bases, J lost 4 bases, and 12 bases stayed unmatched. DNA for the CDR3: TGTGCCAGCACGGGAGGAGGATTTTTCTCCACCGGGGAGCTGTTTTTT. Protein sequence: CASTGGGFFSTGELFF.

This chain uses TRBV7-3 with TRBJ2-1, with a tentative D call TRBD2 (7 bases). Trimming took off 5 bases at V and 6 bases at J, with 23 bases between the two ends. The V gene's germline CDR1 is SGHTA and CDR2 FQGTGA. The CDR3 runs to 17 residues. CDR3 in amino acids: CASSILAQAGHRNEQFF. CDR3 in DNA: TGTGCCAGCAGCATCCTAGCGCAAGCGGGACATCGCAATGAGCAGTTCTTC.

The chain recombines TRBV28 with TRBJ1-4; 9 nucleotides match TRBD1. The CDR3 runs to 14 residues. Trimming took 6 bases from V and 11 from J; bases not matched to a gene: 10. In germline, CDR1 is MDHEN, CDR2 SYDVKM. CDR3 nucleotide sequence: TGTGCCAGCAGCTGGGACAGGGTGAAACAGAAACTGTTTTTT. This gives the protein CASSWDRVKQKLFF.

The genes are TRBV6-5 and TRBJ1-2; no firm D call. V was clipped by 4 bases and J by 6 bases, with 12 bases between them. This CDR3 contains 13 residues. Germline V gene sequence: CDR1 MNHEY, CDR2 SVGAGI. The CDR3 coding sequence is TGTGCCAGCAGTTTCACGGGAGCGAATGGCTACACCTTC. Translated: CASSFTGANGYTF.

The chain carries TRBV11-2 and TRBJ1-1; 7 bases map to TRBD1. V was clipped by 4 bases and J by 4 bases; unmatched bases: 9. The CDR3 length is 15 residues. Germline lookup yields CDR1 SGHAT and CDR2 FQNNGV. CDR3 loop: CASSSLVGGFTEAFF. The CDR3 region has the DNA TGTGCCAGCAGCTCCTTAGTAGGGGGCTTCACTGAAGCTTTCTTT.

This clone has only a few counts. V usage is TRBV12-3 or TRBV12-4 and J usage is TRBJ1-5; no clear D gene. This CDR3 region has 12 residues. Trimming pared 5 bases from V and 7 bases from J, leaving 9 bases between. Here the CDR3 DNA reads TGTGCCAGCAGTGGCGGGTTCCAGCCCCAGCATTTT. This gives the protein CASSGGFQPQHF.

This chain links TRBV18 with TRBJ1-4, with TRBD1 matching over 10 bases. Trimming cost V 1 base and J 7 bases; bases outside gene matches: 9. The CDR3 is 17 residues long. Germline CDR1 and CDR2: KGHSH and LQKENI. CDR3 protein: CASSPLSPGQGTEKLFF. CDR3 sequence (DNA): TGTGCCAGCTCACCACTCTCCCCGGGACAGGGGACTGAAAAACTGTTTTTT.

The rearrangement uses TRBV7-6 and TRBJ1-4, with D perhaps TRBD1 (5 bases). V lost 1 base, J lost 7 bases, and 16 bases lay in between. Per germline, CDR1 SGHVS and CDR2 FNYEAQ. This CDR3 spans 16 amino acids. The CDR3 spells CASSLVPGGLGEKLFF. The CDR3 DNA follows: TGTGCCAGCAGCTTAGTTCCGGGGGGGTTGGGTGAAAAACTGTTTTTT.

The rearrangement uses TRBV3-1 (or the pseudogene TRBV3-2) and TRBJ1-6; weak D call: TRBD1 (6 bases). Trimming shortened V by 3 bases and J by 14 bases, and 11 bases separated the two germline ends. Germline-derived CDR1 and CDR2 are LGHDT and YNNKEL (reference sequence). The CDR3 totals 12 residues. CDR3 nucleotides: TGTGCCAGCAGCCACGGCAGGGGCACCCTCCACTTT. Amino acid sequence: CASSHGRGTLHF.

This clone showed up just a few times. This chain connects TRBV11-3 to TRBJ1-1; D gene uncertain. Germline CDR1 reads SGHNT; CDR2 reads YENEEA. This CDR3 spans 14 amino acids. V was shortened by 7 bases and J by 4 bases, with 16 bases between the two germline ends. CDR3 bases: TGTGCCAGCACCGAAACCACTCTCATCACTGAAGCTTTCTTT. Residues: CASTETTLITEAFF.

This sequence joins TRBV27 and TRBJ1-1, with 11 nucleotides matching TRBD1. The CDR3 spans 15 residues. Germline values: CDR1 MNHEY, CDR2 SMNVEV (reference sequence). V was pared by 5 bases and J by 3 bases, with 5 bases of the junction left unmatched. CDR3 residues: CASSPGTGGHTEAFF. The DNA for the CDR3 is TGTGCCAGCAGTCCGGGGACAGGGGGACACACTGAAGCTTTCTTT.

CDR3 nucleotide sequence: TGTGCCAGCAGCCCAGGGGCAGGGAATGGCTACACCTTC. Translating gives CASSPGAGNGYTF. This chain links TRBV7-9 with TRBJ1-2; tentatively, D is TRBD1 (6 bases). With 5 bases removed from V and 6 bases from J, the gap between germline ends came to 13 bases. This CDR3 contains 13 residues. Germline CDR1 SEHNR, CDR2 FQNEAQ (reference sequence).

This rearrangement joins TRBV19 to TRBJ2-5, with 10 bases that match TRBD2. Germline V gives CDR1 LNHDA, CDR2 SQIVND (reference sequence). V shed 7 bases and J 4 bases; nucleotides not matched to a gene: 3. CDR3 length equals 13 residues. CDR3 sequence: CASTSSGRETQYF. CDR3 bases: TGTGCCAGTACCTCTAGCGGGAGAGAGACCCAGTACTTC.

The V and J genes are TRBV5-4 and TRBJ1-2; no reliable D call. There are 14 residues in the CDR3. Deletions cut 0 bases from V and 8 bases from J, with 14 bases between. The V gene's germline CDR1 is SGHNT and CDR2 YYREEE (reference sequence). CDR3 sequence reads: CASSLAGIGVGYTF. CDR3 nucleotides: TGTGCCAGCAGCTTGGCGGGGATCGGGGTGGGCTACACCTTC.

The gene calls are TRBV5-5 and TRBJ2-7; 14 nucleotides agree with TRBD2. Germline lookup yields CDR1 SGHKS and CDR2 YYEKEE (reference sequence). The trim removed 4 bases at V and 4 bases at J, leaving 7 bases unmatched. CDR3 length equals 16 residues. The CDR3 loop is CASSMTSGGAWYEQYF. The CDR3 coding sequence is TGTGCCAGCAGCATGACTAGCGGGGGGGCTTGGTACGAGCAGTACTTC. Combining the CDR3 with reference TRBV5-5 and TRBJ2-7 gives the whole variable domain DAGVTQSPTHLIKTRGQQVTLRCSPISGHKSVSWYQQVLGQGPQFIFQYYEKEERGRGNFPDRFSARQFPNYSSELNVNALLLGDSALYLCASSMTSGGAWYEQYFGPGTRLTVT.

The V gene is TRBV5-4, the J gene TRBJ2-5; possibly TRBD2 for D (6 bases). The CDR3 sequence is 14 residues long. The ends were cut back, 3 bases at V and 5 bases at J, with 14 bases in the middle. In germline, CDR1 is SGHNT, CDR2 YYREEE (reference sequence). The CDR3 loop reads CASSWGWRAETQYF. The DNA for the CDR3 is TGTGCCAGCAGCTGGGGGTGGAGGGCTGAGACCCAGTACTTC.

V and J are TRBV4-2 and TRBJ1-3; D remains ambiguous. Germline CDR1 and CDR2: LGHNA and YNFKEQ. The CDR3 loop spans 16 amino acids. Trimming removed 4 bases from V and 0 bases from J, with 13 bases in between. The CDR3 loop reads CASSPLEAGSGNTIYF. The CDR3, as DNA: TGTGCCAGCAGCCCGCTCGAGGCGGGCTCTGGAAACACCATATATTTT.

DNA for the CDR3: TGTGCCAGCAGTGAATGGCTCGAGCAGTACTTC. Its protein is CASSEWLEQYF. The V gene is TRBV6-1, the J gene TRBJ2-7; D is unresolved. Germline V CDR1 and CDR2: MNHNS, SASEGT. The CDR3 spans 11 residues. The V end lost 2 bases, the J end lost 6 bases, and 5 bases lay between the germline ends.

The chain links TRBV9 to TRBJ1-1, with 7 bases that match TRBD1. J lost 2 bases, V lost 2 bases, and 9 bases had no gene match. The CDR3 consists of 16 residues. Germline V gene lookup returns CDR1 SGDLS and CDR2 YYNGEE. The CDR3 reads CASSVHAGQENTEAFF. The CDR3, as DNA: TGTGCCAGCAGCGTTCATGCAGGACAGGAAAACACTGAAGCTTTCTTT.

This chain connects TRBV19 to TRBJ1-5; 7 nucleotides match TRBD1. CDR3 length: 14 amino acids. Germline trimming cut 4 bases from V and 4 bases from J; bases unmatched to any gene: 4. The germline gives CDR1 LNHDA, CDR2 SQIVND (reference sequence). CDR3: CASSTTGSNQPQHF. The DNA for the CDR3 is TGTGCCAGTAGTACGACAGGGAGTAATCAGCCCCAGCATTTT.